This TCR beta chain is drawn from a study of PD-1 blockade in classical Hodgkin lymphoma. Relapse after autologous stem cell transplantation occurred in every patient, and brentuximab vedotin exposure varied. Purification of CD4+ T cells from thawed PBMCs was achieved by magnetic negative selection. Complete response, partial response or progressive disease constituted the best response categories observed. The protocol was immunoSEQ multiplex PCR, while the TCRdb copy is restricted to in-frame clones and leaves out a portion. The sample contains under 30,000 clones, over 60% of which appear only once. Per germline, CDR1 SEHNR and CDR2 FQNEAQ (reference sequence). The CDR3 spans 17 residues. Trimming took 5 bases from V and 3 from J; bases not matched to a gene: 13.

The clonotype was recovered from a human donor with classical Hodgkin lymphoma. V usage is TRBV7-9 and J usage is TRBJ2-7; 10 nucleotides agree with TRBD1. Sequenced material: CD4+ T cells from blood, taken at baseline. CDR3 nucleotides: TGTGCCAGCAGCCCGGGACAGGGGACAGATTCTTACTACGAGCAGTACTTC. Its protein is CASSPGQGTDSYYEQYF.